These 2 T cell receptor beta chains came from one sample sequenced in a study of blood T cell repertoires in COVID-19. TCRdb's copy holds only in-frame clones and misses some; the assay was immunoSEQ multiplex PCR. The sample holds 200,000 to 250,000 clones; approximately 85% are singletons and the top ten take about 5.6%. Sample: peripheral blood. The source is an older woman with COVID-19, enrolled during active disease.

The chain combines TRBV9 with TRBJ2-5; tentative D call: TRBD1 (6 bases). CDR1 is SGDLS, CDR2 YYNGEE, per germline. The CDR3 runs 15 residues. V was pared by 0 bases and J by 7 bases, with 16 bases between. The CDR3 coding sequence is TGTGCCAGCAGCGTAGAGGACAGAGTGGTAACGACCCAGTACTTC. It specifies CASSVEDRVVTTQYF.

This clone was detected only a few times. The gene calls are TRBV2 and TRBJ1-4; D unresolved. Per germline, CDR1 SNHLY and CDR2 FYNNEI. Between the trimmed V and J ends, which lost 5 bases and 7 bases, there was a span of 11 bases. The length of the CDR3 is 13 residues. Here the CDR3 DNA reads TGTGCCAGCAGTATGTCCGAGGGTGAAAAACTGTTTTTT. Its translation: CASSMSEGEKLFF.